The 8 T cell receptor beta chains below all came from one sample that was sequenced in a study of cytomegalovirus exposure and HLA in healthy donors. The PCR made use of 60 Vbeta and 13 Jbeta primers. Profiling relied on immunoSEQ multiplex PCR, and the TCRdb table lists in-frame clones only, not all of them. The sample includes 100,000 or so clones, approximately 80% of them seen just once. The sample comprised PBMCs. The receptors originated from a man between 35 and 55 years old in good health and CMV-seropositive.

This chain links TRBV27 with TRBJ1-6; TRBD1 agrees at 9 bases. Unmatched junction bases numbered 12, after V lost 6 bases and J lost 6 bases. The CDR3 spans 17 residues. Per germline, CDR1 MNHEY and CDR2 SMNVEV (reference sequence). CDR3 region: CASSLDPPDRGNSPLHF. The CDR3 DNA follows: TGTGCCAGCAGCTTGGACCCCCCGGACAGGGGTAATTCACCCCTCCACTTT.

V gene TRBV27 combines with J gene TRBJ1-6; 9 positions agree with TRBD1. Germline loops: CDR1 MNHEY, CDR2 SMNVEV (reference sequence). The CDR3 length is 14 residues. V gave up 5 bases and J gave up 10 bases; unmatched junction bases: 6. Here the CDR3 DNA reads TGTGCCAGCAGTCAAAAACAGGGGGCATCACCCCTCCACTTT. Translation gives CASSQKQGASPLHF.

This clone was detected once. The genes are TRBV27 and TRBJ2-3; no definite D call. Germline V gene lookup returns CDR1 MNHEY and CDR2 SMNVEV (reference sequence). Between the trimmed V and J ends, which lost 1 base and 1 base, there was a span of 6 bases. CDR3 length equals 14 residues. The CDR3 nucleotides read TGTGCCAGCAGTTTATTGGCAGGCACAGATACGCAGTATTTT. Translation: CASSLLAGTDTQYF.

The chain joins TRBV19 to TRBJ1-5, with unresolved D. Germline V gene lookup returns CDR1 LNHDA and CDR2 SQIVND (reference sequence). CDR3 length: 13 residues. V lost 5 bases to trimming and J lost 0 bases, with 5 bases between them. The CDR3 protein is CASSQASNQPQHF. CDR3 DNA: TGTGCCAGTAGTCAGGCTAGCAATCAGCCCCAGCATTTT.

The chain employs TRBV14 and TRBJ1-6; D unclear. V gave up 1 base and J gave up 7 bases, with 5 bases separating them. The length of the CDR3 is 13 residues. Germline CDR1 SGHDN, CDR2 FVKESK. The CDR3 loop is CASSQGRNSPLHF. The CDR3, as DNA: TGTGCCAGCAGCCAAGGGAGAAATTCACCCCTCCACTTT.

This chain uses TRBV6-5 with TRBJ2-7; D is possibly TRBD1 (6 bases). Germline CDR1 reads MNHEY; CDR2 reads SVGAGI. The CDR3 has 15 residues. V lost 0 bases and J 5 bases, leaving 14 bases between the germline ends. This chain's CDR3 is CASSYSAGALDEQYF. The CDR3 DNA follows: TGTGCCAGCAGTTACTCGGCAGGGGCTTTGGACGAGCAGTACTTC.

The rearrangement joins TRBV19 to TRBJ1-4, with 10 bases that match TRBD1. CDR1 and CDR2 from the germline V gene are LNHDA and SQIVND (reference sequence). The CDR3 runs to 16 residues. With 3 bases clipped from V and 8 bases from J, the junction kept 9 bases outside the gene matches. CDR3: CASSMRRQGAQEKLFF. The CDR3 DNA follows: TGTGCCAGTAGTATGCGGCGACAGGGGGCGCAGGAAAAACTGTTTTTT.

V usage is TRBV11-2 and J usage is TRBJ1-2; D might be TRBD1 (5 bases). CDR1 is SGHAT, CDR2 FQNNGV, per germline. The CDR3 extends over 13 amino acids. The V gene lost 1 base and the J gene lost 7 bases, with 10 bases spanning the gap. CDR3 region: CASSLAGGGGYTF. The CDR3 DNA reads TGTGCCAGCAGCTTAGCCGGGGGTGGTGGCTACACCTTC.